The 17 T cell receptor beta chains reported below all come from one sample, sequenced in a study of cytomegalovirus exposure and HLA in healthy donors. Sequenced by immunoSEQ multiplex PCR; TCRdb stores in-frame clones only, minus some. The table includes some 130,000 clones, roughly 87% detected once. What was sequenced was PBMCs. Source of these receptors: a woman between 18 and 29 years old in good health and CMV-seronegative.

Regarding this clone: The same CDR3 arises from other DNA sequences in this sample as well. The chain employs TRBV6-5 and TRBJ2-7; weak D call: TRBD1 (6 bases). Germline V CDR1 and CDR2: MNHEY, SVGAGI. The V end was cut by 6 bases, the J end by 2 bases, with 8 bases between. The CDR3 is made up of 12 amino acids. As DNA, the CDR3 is TGTGCCAGCAGCCAGGGGACCTACGAGCAGTACTTC. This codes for CASSQGTYEQYF.

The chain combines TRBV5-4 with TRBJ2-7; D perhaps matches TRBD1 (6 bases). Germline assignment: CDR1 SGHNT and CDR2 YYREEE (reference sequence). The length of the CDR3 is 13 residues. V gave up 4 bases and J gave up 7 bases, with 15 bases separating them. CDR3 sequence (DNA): TGTGCCAGCAGCCACAGGGAAACGGGGGAGCAGTACTTC. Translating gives CASSHRETGEQYF.

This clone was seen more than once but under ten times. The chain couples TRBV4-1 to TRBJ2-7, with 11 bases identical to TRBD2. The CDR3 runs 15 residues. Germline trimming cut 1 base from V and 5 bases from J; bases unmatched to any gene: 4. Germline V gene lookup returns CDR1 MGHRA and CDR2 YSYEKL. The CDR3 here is CASSQGASGGNEQYF. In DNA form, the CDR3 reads TGCGCCAGCAGCCAAGGGGCTAGCGGGGGGAACGAGCAGTACTTC.

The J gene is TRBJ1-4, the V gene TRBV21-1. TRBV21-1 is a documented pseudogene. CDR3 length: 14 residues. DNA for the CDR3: TGTGCCAGCAGCTCGCAGGGAGGCAGTGAAAAACTGTTTTTT. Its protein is CASSSQGGSEKLFF.

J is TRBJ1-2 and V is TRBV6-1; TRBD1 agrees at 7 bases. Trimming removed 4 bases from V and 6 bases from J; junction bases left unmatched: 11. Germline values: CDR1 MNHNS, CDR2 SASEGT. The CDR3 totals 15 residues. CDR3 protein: CASSARTGAVDGYTF. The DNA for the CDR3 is TGTGCCAGCAGTGCGCGTACAGGGGCGGTCGATGGCTACACCTTC.

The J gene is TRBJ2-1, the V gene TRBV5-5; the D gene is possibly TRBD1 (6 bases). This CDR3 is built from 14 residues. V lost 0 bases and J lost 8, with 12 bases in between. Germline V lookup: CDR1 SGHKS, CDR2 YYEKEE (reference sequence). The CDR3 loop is CASSLVGGSDEQFF. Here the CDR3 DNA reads TGTGCCAGCAGCTTGGTAGGGGGTAGCGATGAGCAGTTCTTC.

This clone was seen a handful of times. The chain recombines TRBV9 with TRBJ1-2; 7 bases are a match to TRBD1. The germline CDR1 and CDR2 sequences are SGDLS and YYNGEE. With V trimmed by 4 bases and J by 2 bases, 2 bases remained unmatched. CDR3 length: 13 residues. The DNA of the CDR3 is TGTGCCAGCAGCACGGACAGGAACTATGGCTACACCTTC. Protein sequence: CASSTDRNYGYTF.

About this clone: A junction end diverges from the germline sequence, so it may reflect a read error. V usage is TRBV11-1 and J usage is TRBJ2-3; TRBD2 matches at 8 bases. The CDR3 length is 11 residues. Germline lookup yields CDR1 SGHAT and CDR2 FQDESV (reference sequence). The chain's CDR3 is CASSSGTRSHF. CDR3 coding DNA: TGTGCCAGCAGCTCCGGGACTAGAAGTCATTTT. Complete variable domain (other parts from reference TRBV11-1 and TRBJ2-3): EAEVAQSPRYKITEKSQAVAFWCDPISGHATLYWYRQILGQGPELLVQFQDESVVDDSQLPKDRFSAERLKGVDSTLKIQPAELGDSAMYLCASSSGTRSHFGPGTRLTVL.

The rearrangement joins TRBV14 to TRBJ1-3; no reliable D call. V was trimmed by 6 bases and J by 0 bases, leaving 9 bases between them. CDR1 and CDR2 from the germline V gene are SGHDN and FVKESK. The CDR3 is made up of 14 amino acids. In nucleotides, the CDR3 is TGTGCCAGCAGTCGGGGATTCTCTGGAAACACCATATATTTT. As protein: CASSRGFSGNTIYF. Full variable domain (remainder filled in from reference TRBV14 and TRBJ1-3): EAGVTQFPSHSVIEKGQTVTLRCDPISGHDNLYWYRRVMGKEIKFLLHFVKESKQDESGMPNNRFLAERTGGTYSTLKVQPAELEDSGVYFCASSRGFSGNTIYFGEGSWLTVV.

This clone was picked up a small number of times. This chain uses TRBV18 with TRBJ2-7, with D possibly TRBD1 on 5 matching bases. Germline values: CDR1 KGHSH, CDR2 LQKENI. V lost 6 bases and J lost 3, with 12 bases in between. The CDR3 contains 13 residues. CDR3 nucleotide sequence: TGTGCCAGCTCTGAACAGGACCACTACGAGCAGTACTTC. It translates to CASSEQDHYEQYF.

The CDR3 region has the DNA TGTGCCTGGAGTGTTCGGACTTACTTGAAAGGAAGCTATCCTTCTGGGAATTCACCCCTCCACTTT. Its protein product is CAWSVRTYLKGSYPSGNSPLHF. The chain employs TRBV30 and TRBJ1-6; D remains unclear. Germline CDR1 and CDR2: GTSNPN and SVGIG (reference sequence). The CDR3 runs 22 residues. The V and J ends lost 0 bases and 7 bases respectively, with 34 bases between them.

In DNA, the CDR3 is TGTGCCAGCACTTACAGCTGGGGAGGGGCTGGCTACACCTTC. Protein product: CASTYSWGGAGYTF. V gene TRBV6-1 combines with J gene TRBJ1-2, with D perhaps matching TRBD1 (5 bases). V was cut by 7 bases and J by 7 bases, with 19 bases left in between. This CDR3 has 14 residues. Germline CDR1 MNHNS, CDR2 SASEGT.

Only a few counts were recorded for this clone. CDR3 region: CASSESTGLPLHF. CDR3 DNA sequence: TGTGCCAGCAGTGAATCAACAGGGTTACCCCTCCACTTT. The genes are TRBV6-1 and TRBJ1-6, with a weak D call TRBD1 (6 bases). V lost 2 bases and J lost 12, with 11 bases in between. The CDR3 loop spans 13 amino acids. The germline gives CDR1 MNHNS, CDR2 SASEGT.

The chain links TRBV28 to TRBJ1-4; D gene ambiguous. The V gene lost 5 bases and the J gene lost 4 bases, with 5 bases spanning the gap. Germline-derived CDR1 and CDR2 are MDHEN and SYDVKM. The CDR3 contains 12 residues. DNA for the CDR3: TGTGCCAGCAGTCGGGTTAATGAAAAACTGTTTTTT. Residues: CASSRVNEKLFF.

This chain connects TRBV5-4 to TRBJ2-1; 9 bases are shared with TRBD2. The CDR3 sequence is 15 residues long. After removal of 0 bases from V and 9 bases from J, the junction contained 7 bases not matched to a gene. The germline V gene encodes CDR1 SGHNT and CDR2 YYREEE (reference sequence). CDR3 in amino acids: CASSLGGGAPGEQFF. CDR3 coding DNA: TGTGCCAGCAGCTTGGGCGGGGGGGCCCCCGGTGAGCAGTTCTTC.

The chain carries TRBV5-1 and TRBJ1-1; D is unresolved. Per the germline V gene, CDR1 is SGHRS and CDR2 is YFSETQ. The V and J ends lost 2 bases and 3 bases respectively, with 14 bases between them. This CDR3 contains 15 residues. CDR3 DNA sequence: TGCGCCAGCAGCTTTAGAAGGGAGCCTCACACTGAAGCTTTCTTT. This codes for CASSFRREPHTEAFF.

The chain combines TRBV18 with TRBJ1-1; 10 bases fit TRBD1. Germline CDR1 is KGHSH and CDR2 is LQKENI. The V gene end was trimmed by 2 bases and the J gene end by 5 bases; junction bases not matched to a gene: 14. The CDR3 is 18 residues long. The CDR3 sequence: CASSPYVSGTGALTEAFF. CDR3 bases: TGTGCCAGCTCACCATACGTATCCGGGACAGGGGCTTTGACTGAAGCTTTCTTT.